This TCR beta chain originates from a study of CD8 T cells in ankylosing spondylitis. This clonotype was detected ten times or more. TCRdb ran MiXCR on the 5' RACE reads and lists one entry per CDR3 protein. The sample shows under 250,000 distinct CDR3 sequences, about 26% of them seen only once. The sequenced sample was blood, either unsorted or a sorted T cell fraction (not recorded which). This receptor was identified in a male donor with ankylosing spondylitis or in good health (not recorded which).

The CDR3 sequence is CASSPGQGGGYTF. The CDR3 DNA reads TGTGCCAGCAGCCCCGGACAGGGGGGGGGCTACACCTTC. The chain joins TRBV7-6 to TRBJ1-2, with TRBD1 identical over 10 bases. The CDR3 totals 13 residues. J gave up 8 bases and V 5 bases, and 5 bases lay outside the gene matches. CDR1 and CDR2 from the germline V gene are SGHVS and FNYEAQ. The full variable domain, rest sourced from reference TRBV7-6 and TRBJ1-2, is GAGVSQSPRYKVTKRGQDVALRCDPISGHVSLYWYRQALGQGPEFLTYFNYEAQQDKSGLPNDRFSAERPEGSISTLTIQRTEQRDSAMYRCASSPGQGGGYTFGSGTRLTVV.